The clone carrying this T cell receptor beta chain came up a few times. Its cognate antigen is unknown. This entry is derived from a study of shared clonotypes between healthy human individuals. Sequencing was at deep level. Evenly divided among several immunoSEQ plates was the genomic DNA of each subset. TCRdb's table, derived via immunoSEQ multiplex PCR, lists solely in-frame clones and lacks some. The data hold 450,000 to 500,000 clones, with about 78% observed a single time. Study-wide findings and caveats: Enrolling few donors narrowed the genetic and exposure-history diversity that was represented.

Every donor, a Caucasian adult, lived in Nashville, Tennessee. Germline assignment: CDR1 MNHNS and CDR2 SASEGT. Trimming took off 2 bases at V and 4 bases at J, with 12 bases between the two ends. The CDR3 has 15 residues. The material sequenced was PBMCs. This chain connects TRBV6-1 to TRBJ2-4; D is perhaps TRBD2 (6 bases). This receptor was taken from a woman between 40 and 50 years old in good health. Some clones in this sample may be carry-over from other donors' samples. CDR3 DNA: TGTGCCAGCAGTGAAACCGGGACTCTAAAAAACATTCAGTACTTC. Its translation: CASSETGTLKNIQYF.